This T cell receptor beta chain stems from a study of cytomegalovirus exposure and HLA in healthy donors. It was with 60 Vbeta and 13 Jbeta primers that the PCR ran. Repertoires were generated with immunoSEQ multiplex PCR, while TCRdb's copy carries only in-frame clones and drops some. The profile shows more than 90,000 clones, around four fifths of them singletons. Study-wide points: Upon later analysis, TCR association rates were observed to vary by HLA locus, being highest for DRB1 and lowest for HLA-C.

The V gene end was trimmed by 2 bases and the J gene end by 2 bases; junction bases not matched to a gene: 13. The V gene's germline CDR1 is MNHEY and CDR2 SMNVEV (reference sequence). The CDR3 is 18 amino acids. On this clone: Its antigen is not identified.

V usage is TRBV27 and J usage is TRBJ2-7; 9 nucleotides line up with TRBD1. Sequenced: PBMCs. This sequence originates from a man aged 35 to 55 in good health and CMV-seropositive. The CDR3 sequence: CASSLRGGQGPRTYEQYF. The CDR3 DNA reads as TGTGCCAGCAGTTTAAGAGGGGGACAGGGCCCAAGAACCTACGAGCAGTACTTC.